This T cell receptor beta chain is from a study of blood T cell repertoires in COVID-19. Study information: Samples of COVID-19 (acute and convalescent) were obtained from the United States, Italy and Spain. From T cells, B-cell-depleted T cells, or PBMCs came the material, which was cDNA or gDNA.

CDR1 SGHAT and CDR2 FQNNGV come from the germline V gene. The CDR3 runs 15 residues. V was trimmed by 1 base and J by 7 bases, leaving 14 bases between them. As originally analysed: Estimates of nucleated cell counts were drawn from the amplification of reference gene primers. Method: immunoSEQ multiplex PCR; TCRdb's copy keeps in-frame clones and lacks some. Clone size and the V and J calls come from that table; the DNA yielded D and trimming. This sample has some 390,000 clones; around 84% occur once, and the top ten carry 3%. The chain has TRBV11-2 and TRBJ1-5; a weak D match, TRBD1 (5 bases). The sample consisted of peripheral blood. The receptor's source is a human donor in a cohort sampled during active COVID-19. CDR3 in amino acids: CASSLVAGRGQPQHF. CDR3 sequence (DNA): TGTGCCAGCAGCTTAGTTGCAGGGCGGGGACAGCCCCAGCATTTT.